Listed below are T cell receptor beta chains from one sample, sequenced in a study of blood T cell repertoires in COVID-19. The repertoire was sequenced with immunoSEQ multiplex PCR; TCRdb's copy has only in-frame clones and lacks some. The data show about 56,000 clones, approximately 88% seen once. The sample comprised peripheral blood. The origin of the receptors is a human donor in a cohort sampled during active COVID-19. The CDR3 runs from the conserved cysteine through the conserved F or W. The D gene is left open where the match is weak. Clone size, where shown, is once, few, many, or a class for clones that have expanded.

j_call d_call clone_size v_call cdr3_nt cdr3_aa
TRBJ1-6 - - TRBV28 TGTGCCACCCGACTTGGCTATAATTCACCCCTCCACTTT CATRLGYNSPLHF
TRBJ2-3 TRBD2 - TRBV2 TGTGCCAGCAGTGCAAGCGGGGGGGCCTTAAGCACAGATACGCAGTATTTT CASSASGGALSTDTQYF
TRBJ1-2 TRBD1 - TRBV3-1/TRBV3-2 TGTGCCAGCACGGGAGAGGGGGGACAGGGGATCGACTATGGCTACACCTTC CASTGEGGQGIDYGYTF
TRBJ2-7 - - TRBV5-1 TGCGCCAGCAGCATAACAGGGGACTCTGAAGAGCAGTACTTC CASSITGDSEEQYF
TRBJ1-1 - - TRBV6-6 TGTGCCAGTTCCAAAGCAGGGAACACTGAAGCTTTCTTT CASSKAGNTEAFF
TRBJ1-1 TRBD1 - TRBV5-1 TGCGCCAGCAGACACCGGGACAGAGGGCAGAACACTGAAGCTTTCTTT CASRHRDRGQNTEAFF
TRBJ1-3 - - TRBV19 TGTGCCAGTAGTGCGGCCCAGAGCTCTGGAAACACCATATATTTT CASSAAQSSGNTIYF
TRBJ1-4 - - TRBV27 TGTGCCAGCAGTCACCGCGGACAGCCAACTAATGAAAAACTGTTTTTT CASSHRGQPTNEKLFF
TRBJ1-2 TRBD1 - TRBV6-5 TGTGCCAGCAGTCCGACAGGGGTGTTGGGCTATGGCTACACCTTC CASSPTGVLGYGYTF
TRBJ2-7 TRBD1 - TRBV7-8 TGTGCCAGCAAGTTCGGGACAGGGGGCCGCGAGCAGTACTTC CASKFGTGGREQYF
TRBJ2-5 TRBD1 - TRBV6-6 TGTGCCAGCAGTGCAACAGGGGGCGCAGAGACCCAGTACTTC CASSATGGAETQYF
TRBJ1-5 TRBD1 - TRBV6-2/TRBV6-3 TGTGCCAGCAGTAACAGGGGCCCAGTGAGCAATCAGCCCCAGCATTTT CASSNRGPVSNQPQHF
TRBJ1-1 - - TRBV6-5 TGTGCCAGCAGTTTGCAGGGGCGCTTTGGGGGAGCTTTCTTT CASSLQGRFGGAFF
TRBJ1-2 - - TRBV11-2 TGTGCCAGCAGCCCCACCTCAGGGTCCTATGGCTACACCTTC CASSPTSGSYGYTF
TRBJ2-2 TRBD2 - TRBV6-2/TRBV6-3 TGTGCCAGCAGTTACCCGCCCTCGCGGGGGGTGTTGTCCGGGGAGCTGTTTTTT CASSYPPSRGVLSGELFF
TRBJ2-2 TRBD1 - TRBV24-1 TGTGCCACCAGTGATTCCAGGCGAGGGACAGCGAACACCGGGGAGCTGTTTTTT CATSDSRRGTANTGELFF
TRBJ2-7 - once TRBV9 TGTGCCAGCAGCCCTTTAGCAGGGGTCTCCGAGCAGTACTTC CASSPLAGVSEQYF
TRBJ1-1 - - TRBV19 TGTGCCAGTAGTATCAGGGTTCTCAACACTGAAGCTTTCTTT CASSIRVLNTEAFF
TRBJ2-5 TRBD1 - TRBV5-1 TGCGCCAGCAGCTTGGCTCAGGGGGCGCGGGAGACCCAGTACTTC CASSLAQGARETQYF
TRBJ2-3 TRBD2 - TRBV5-1 TGCGCCAGCAGCTCAGGGAGGGACACAGATACGCAGTATTTT CASSSGRDTDTQYF
TRBJ2-1 TRBD2 - TRBV18 TGTGCCAGCTCCCGGAGCGGGACCTACAATGAGCAGTTCTTC CASSRSGTYNEQFF
TRBJ1-2 - - TRBV7-9 TGTGCCAGCAGCGGCGCGGACTATGGCTACACCTTC CASSGADYGYTF